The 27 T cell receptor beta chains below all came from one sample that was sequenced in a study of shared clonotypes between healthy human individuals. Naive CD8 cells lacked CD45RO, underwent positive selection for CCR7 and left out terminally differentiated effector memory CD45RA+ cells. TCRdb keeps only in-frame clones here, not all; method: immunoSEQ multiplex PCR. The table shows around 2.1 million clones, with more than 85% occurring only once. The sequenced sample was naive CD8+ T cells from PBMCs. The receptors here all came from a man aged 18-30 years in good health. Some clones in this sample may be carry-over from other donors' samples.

CDR3 DNA sequence: TGCAGCGTTGAAGACGGAAGGTGGGCCGGGGAGCTGTTTTTT. This gives the protein CSVEDGRWAGELFF. This sequence joins TRBV29-1 and TRBJ2-2; D unclear. CDR1 and CDR2 from the germline V gene are SQVTM and ANQGSEA. The ends were cut back, 0 bases at V and 6 bases at J, with 11 bases in the middle. The CDR3 consists of 14 residues.

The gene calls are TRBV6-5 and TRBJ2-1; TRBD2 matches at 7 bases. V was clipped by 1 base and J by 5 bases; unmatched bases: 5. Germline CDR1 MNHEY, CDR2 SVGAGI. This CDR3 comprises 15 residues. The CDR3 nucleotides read TGTGCCAGCAGTTACTGGGCGGGAGTTGACAATGAGCAGTTCTTC. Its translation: CASSYWAGVDNEQFF.

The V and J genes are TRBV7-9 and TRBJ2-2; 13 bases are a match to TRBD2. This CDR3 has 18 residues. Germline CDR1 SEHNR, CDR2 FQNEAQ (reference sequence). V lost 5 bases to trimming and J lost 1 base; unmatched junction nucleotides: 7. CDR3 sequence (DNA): TGTGCCAGCAGCGCCCCCACTAGCGGGAGGGGGAACACCGGGGAGCTGTTTTTT. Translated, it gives CASSAPTSGRGNTGELFF.

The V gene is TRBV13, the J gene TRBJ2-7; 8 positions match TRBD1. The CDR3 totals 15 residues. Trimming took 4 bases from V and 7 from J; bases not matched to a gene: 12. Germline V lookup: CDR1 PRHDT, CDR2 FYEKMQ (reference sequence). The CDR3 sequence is CASSSQLRTGREQYF. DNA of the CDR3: TGTGCCAGCAGCTCCCAATTGCGGACAGGGAGGGAGCAGTACTTC. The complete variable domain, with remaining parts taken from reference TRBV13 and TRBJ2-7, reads AAGVIQSPRHLIKEKRETATLKCYPIPRHDTVYWYQQGPGQDPQFLISFYEKMQSDKGSIPDRFSAQQFSDYHSELNMSSLELGDSALYFCASSSQLRTGREQYFGPGTRLTVT.

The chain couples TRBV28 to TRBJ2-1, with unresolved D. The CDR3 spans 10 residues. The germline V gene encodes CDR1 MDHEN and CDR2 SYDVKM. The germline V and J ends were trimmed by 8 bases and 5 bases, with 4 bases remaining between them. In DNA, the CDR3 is TGTGCCAGCCAAAACAATGAGCAGTTCTTC. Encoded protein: CASQNNEQFF.

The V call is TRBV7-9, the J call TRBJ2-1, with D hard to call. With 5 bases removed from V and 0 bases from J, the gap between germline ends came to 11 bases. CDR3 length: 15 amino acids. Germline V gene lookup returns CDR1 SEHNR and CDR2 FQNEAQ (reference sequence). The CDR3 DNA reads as TGTGCCAGCAGCGAGACTGGCCACTCCTACAATGAGCAGTTCTTC. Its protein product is CASSETGHSYNEQFF.

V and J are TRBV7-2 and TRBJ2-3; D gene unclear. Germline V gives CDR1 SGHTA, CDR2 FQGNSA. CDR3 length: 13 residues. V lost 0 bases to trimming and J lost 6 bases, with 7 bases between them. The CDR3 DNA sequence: TGTGCCAGCAGCTTAGCGCCTGCGGATACGCAGTATTTT. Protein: CASSLAPADTQYF.

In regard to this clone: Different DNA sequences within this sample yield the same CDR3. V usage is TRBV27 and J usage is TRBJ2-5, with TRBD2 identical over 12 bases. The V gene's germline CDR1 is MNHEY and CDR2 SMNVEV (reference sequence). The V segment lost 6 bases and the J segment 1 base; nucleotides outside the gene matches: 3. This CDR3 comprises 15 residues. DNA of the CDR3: TGTGCCAGCAGCTTGGGACTAGCGGGCCAAGAGACCCAGTACTTC. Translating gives CASSLGLAGQETQYF.

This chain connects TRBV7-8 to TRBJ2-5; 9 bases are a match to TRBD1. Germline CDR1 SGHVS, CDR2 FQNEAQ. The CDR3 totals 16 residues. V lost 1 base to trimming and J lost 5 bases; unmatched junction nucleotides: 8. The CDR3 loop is CASSLGITGGRETQYF. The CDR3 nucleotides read TGTGCCAGCAGCTTAGGAATCACAGGGGGCCGGGAGACCCAGTACTTC. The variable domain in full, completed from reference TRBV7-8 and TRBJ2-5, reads GAGVSQSPRYKVAKRGQDVALRCDPISGHVSLFWYQQALGQGPEFLTYFQNEAQLDKSGLPSDRFFAERPEGSVSTLKIQRTQQEDSAVYLCASSLGITGGRETQYFGPGTRLLVL.

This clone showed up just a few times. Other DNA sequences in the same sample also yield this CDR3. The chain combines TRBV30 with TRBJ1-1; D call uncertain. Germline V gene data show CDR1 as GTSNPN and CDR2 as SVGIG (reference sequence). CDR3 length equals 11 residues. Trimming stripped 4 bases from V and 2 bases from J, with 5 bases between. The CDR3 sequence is CAWTYNTEAFF. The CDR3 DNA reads TGTGCCTGGACCTATAACACTGAAGCTTTCTTT.

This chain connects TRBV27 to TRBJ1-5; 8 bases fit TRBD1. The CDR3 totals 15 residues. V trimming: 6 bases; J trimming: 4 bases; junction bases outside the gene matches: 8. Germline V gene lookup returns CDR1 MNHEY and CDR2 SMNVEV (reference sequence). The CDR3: CASRSWTGRNQPQHF. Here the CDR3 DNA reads TGTGCCAGCAGATCATGGACAGGGCGTAATCAGCCCCAGCATTTT.

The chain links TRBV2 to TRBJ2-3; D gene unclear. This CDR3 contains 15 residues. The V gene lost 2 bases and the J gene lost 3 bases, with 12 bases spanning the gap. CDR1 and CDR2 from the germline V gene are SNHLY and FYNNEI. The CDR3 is CASSEPRQATDTQYF. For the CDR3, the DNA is TGTGCCAGCAGTGAACCCCGGCAGGCGACAGATACGCAGTATTTT.

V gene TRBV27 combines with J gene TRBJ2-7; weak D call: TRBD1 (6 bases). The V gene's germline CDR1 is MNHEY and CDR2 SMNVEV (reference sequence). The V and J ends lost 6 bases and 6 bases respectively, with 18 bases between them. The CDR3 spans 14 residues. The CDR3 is CASSLTGHVFEQYF. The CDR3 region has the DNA TGTGCCAGCAGCCTAACGGGACACGTCTTCGAGCAGTACTTC.

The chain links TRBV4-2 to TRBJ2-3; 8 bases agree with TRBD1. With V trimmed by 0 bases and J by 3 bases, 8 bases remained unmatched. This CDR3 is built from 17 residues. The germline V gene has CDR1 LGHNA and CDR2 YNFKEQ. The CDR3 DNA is TGTGCCAGCAGCCAAGAACCAGGGGGCGAAACAACAGATACGCAGTATTTT. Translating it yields CASSQEPGGETTDTQYF.

The CDR3: CASSIDSGTGDYQPQHF. As DNA, the CDR3 is TGTGCCAGTAGTATAGATTCCGGGACAGGAGACTATCAGCCCCAGCATTTT. The chain employs TRBV19 and TRBJ1-5, with TRBD1 matching 8 bases. Germline trimming cut 0 bases from V and 5 bases from J; bases unmatched to any gene: 9. The CDR3 contains 17 residues. Germline V lookup: CDR1 LNHDA, CDR2 SQIVND (reference sequence).

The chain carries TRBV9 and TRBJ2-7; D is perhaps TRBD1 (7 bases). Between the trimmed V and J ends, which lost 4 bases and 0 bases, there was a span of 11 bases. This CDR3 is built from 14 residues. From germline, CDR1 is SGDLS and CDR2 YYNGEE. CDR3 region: CASSQGGGSYEQYF. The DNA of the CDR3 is TGTGCCAGCAGCCAGGGGGGAGGCTCCTACGAGCAGTACTTC.

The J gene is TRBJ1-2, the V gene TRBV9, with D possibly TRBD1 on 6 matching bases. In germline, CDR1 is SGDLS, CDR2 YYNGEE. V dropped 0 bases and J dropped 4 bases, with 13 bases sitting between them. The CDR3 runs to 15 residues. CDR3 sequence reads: CASSVGATGSYGYTF. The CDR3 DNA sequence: TGTGCCAGCAGCGTAGGAGCTACAGGGTCCTATGGCTACACCTTC.

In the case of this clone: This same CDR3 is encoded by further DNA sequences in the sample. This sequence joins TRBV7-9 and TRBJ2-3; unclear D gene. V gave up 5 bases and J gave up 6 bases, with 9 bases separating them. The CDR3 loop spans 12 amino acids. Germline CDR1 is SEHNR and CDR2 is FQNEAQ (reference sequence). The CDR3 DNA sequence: TGTGCCAGCAGCCCGCACGGGGATACGCAGTATTTT. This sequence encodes CASSPHGDTQYF.

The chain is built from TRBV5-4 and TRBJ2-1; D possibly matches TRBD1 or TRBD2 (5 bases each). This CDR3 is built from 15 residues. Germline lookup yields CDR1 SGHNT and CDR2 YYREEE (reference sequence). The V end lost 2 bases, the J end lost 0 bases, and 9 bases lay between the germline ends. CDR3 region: CASSFAGTSYNEQFF. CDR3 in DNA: TGTGCCAGCAGCTTCGCAGGGACCTCCTACAATGAGCAGTTCTTC.

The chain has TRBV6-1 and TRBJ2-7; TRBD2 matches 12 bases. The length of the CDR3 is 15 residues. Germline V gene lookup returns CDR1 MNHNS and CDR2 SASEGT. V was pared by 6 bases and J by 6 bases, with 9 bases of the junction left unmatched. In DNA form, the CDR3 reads TGTGCCAGCAGACGTCGGACTAGCGGGATGCGCGAGCAGTACTTC. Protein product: CASRRRTSGMREQYF.

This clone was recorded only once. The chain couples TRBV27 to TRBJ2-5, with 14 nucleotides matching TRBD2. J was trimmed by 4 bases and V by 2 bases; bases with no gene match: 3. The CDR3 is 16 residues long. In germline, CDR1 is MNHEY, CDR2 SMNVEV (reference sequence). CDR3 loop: CASSLGTSGSRETQYF. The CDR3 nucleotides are TGTGCCAGCAGTTTAGGGACTAGCGGGAGTAGAGAGACCCAGTACTTC.

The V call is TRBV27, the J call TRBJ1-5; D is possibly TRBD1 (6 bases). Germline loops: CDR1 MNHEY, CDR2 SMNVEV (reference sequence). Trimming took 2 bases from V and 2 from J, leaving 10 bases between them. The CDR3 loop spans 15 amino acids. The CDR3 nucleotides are TGTGCCAGCAGTTTAGAGGGGGTAGGCAATCAGCCCCAGCATTTT. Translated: CASSLEGVGNQPQHF.

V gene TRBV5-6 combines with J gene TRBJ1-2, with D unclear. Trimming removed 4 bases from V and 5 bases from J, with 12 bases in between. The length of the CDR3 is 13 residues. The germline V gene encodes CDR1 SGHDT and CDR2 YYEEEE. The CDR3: CASSAGVFYGYTF. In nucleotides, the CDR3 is TGTGCCAGCAGCGCCGGGGTCTTTTATGGCTACACCTTC.

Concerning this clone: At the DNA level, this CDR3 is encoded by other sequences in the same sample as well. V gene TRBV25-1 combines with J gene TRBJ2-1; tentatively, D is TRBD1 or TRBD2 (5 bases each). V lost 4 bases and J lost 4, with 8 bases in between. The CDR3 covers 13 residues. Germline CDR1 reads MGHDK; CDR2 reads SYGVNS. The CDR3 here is CASSGGRYNEQFF. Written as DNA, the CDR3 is TGTGCCAGCAGTGGGGGACGGTACAATGAGCAGTTCTTC.

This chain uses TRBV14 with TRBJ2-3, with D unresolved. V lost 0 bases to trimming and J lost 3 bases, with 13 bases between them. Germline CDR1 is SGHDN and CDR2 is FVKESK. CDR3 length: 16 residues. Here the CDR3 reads CASSQDIDPLTDTQYF. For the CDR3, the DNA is TGTGCCAGCAGCCAAGATATCGACCCTTTGACAGATACGCAGTATTTT.

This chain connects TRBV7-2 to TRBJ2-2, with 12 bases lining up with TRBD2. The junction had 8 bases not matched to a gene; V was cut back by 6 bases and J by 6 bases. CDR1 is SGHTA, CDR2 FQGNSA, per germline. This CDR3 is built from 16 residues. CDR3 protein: CASRLLAGGGPGELFF. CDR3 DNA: TGTGCCAGCAGGCTACTAGCGGGAGGAGGTCCCGGGGAGCTGTTTTTT.

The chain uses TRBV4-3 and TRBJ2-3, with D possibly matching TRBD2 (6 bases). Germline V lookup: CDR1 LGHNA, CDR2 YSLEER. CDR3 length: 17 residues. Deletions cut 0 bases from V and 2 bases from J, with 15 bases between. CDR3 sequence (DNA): TGCGCCAGCAGCCAAGAGGGGGGACCCTCCTCCACAGATACGCAGTATTTT. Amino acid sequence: CASSQEGGPSSTDTQYF.